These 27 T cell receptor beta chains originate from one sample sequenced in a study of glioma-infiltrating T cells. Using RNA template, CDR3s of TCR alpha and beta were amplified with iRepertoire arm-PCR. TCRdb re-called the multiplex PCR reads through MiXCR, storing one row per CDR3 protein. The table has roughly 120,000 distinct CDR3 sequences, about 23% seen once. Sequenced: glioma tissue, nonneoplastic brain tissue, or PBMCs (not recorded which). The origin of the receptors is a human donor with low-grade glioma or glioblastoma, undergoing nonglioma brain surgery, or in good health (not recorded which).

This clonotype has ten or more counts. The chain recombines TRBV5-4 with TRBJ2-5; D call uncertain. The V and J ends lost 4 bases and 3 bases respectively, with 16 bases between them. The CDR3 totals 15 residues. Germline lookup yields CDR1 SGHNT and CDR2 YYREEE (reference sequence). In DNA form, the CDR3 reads TGTGCCAGCAGCGCTAGAAGGGAAGGGAAAGAGACCCAGTACTTC. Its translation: CASSARREGKETQYF.

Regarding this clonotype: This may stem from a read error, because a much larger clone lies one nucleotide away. The CDR3 bases are TGTGCCAGCAGTGATTTCGGACTAGCCGCCGAGACCCAGTACTTC. Translation: CASSDFGLAAETQYF. The chain recombines TRBV25-1 with TRBJ2-5, with TRBD2 identical over 8 bases. After removal of 3 bases from V and 5 bases from J, the junction contained 8 bases not matched to a gene. In germline, CDR1 is MGHDK, CDR2 SYGVNS. This CDR3 contains 15 residues.

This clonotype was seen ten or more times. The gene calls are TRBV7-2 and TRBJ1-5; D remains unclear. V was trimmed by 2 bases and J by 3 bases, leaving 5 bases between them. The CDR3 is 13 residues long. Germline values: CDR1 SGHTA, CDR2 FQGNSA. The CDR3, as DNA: TGTGCCAGCAGCTTACTTGACAATCAGCCCCAGCATTTT. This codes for CASSLLDNQPQHF.

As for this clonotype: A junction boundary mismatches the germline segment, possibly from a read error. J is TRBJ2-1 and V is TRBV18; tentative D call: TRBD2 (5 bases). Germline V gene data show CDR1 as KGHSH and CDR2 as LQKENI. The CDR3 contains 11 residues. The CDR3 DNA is TGTGCCAGATCACCACTAGATGAGCAGTTCTTC. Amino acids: CARSPLDEQFF. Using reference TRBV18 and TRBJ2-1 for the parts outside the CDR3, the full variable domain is NAGVMQNPRHLVRRRGQEARLRCSPMKGHSHVYWYRQLPEEGLKFMVYLQKENIIDESGMPKERFSAEFPKEGPSILRIQQVVRGDSAAYFCARSPLDEQFFGPGTRLTVL.

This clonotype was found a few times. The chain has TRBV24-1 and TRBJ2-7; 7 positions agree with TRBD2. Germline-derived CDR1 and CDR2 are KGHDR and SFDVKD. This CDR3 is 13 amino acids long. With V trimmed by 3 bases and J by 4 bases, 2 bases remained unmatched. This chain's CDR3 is CATSDGAGYEQYF. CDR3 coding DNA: TGTGCCACCAGTGATGGAGCGGGGTACGAGCAGTACTTC.

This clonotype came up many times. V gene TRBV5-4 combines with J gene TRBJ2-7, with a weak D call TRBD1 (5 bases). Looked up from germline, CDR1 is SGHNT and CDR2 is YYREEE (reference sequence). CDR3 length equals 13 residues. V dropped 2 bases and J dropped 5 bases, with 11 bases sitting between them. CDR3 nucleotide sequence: TGTGCCAGCAGCTTAGACAGTCGGGACGAGCAGTACTTC. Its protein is CASSLDSRDEQYF.

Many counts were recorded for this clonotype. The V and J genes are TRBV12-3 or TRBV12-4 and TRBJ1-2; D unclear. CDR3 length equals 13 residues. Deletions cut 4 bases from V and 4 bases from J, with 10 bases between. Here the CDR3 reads CASSSGVRYGYTF. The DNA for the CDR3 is TGTGCCAGCAGTTCCGGTGTCCGCTATGGCTACACCTTC.

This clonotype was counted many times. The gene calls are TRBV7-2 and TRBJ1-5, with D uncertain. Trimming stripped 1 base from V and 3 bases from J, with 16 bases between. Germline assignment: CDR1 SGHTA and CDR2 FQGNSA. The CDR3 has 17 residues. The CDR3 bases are TGTGCCAGCAGCTTAGGCTCAGTAGGTTTCGACAATCAGCCCCAGCATTTT. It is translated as CASSLGSVGFDNQPQHF.

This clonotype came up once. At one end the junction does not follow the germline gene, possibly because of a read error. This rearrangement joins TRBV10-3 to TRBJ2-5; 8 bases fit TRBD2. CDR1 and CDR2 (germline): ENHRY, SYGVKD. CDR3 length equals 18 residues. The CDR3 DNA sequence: TGTGCCATCAGTGAGTTTCGGAACAGCGGGAGTGGTCAAGAGGCCCAGTACTTC. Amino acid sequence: CAISEFRNSGSGQEAQYF.

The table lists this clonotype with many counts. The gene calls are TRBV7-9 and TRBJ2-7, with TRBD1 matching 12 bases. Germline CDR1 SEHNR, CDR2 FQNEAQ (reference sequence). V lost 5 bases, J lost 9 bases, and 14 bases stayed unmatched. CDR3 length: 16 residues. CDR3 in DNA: TGTGCCAGCAGCCCACCCGGGGACAGGGGGCGTTTAGGGCAGTACTTC. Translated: CASSPPGDRGRLGQYF.

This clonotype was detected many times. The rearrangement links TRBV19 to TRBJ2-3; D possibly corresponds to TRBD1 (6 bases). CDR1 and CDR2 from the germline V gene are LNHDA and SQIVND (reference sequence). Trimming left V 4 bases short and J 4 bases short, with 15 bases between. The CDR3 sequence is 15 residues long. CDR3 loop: CASSSGEGVPDTQYF. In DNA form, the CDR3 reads TGTGCCAGTAGTAGTGGTGAGGGGGTTCCAGATACGCAGTATTTT. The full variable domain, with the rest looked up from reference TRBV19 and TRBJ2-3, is DGGITQSPKYLFRKEGQNVTLSCEQNLNHDAMYWYRQDPGQGLRLIYYSQIVNDFQKGDIAEGYSVSREKKESFPLTVTSAQKNPTAFYLCASSSGEGVPDTQYFGPGTRLTVL.

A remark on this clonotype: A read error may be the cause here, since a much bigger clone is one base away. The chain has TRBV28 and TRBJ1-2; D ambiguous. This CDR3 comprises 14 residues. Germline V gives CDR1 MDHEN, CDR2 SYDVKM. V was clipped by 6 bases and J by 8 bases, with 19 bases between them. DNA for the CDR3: TGTGCCAGCAGCCCGCTTTGTCCCGGTTGGGGCTACACCTTC. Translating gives CASSPLCPGWGYTF.

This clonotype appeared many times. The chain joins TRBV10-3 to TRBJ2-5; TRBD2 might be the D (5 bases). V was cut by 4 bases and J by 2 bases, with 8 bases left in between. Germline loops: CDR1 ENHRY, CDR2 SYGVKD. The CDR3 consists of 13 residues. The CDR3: CAISARTQETQYF. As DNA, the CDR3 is TGTGCCATCAGTGCAAGGACTCAAGAGACCCAGTACTTC.

CDR3 region: CASSQDPGKKLFF. The CDR3 nucleotides read TGCGCCAGCAGCCAAGATCCAGGGAAGAAACTGTTTTTT. This rearrangement joins TRBV4-1 to TRBJ1-4, with a possible D match to TRBD1 (5 bases). This CDR3 contains 13 residues. The germline CDR1 and CDR2 sequences are MGHRA and YSYEKL. Trimming took 0 bases from V and 11 from J, leaving 10 bases between them.

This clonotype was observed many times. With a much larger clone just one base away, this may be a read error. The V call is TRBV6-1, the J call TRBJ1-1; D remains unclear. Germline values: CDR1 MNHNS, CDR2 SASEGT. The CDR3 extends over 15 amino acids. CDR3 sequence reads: CTSSEVEGGNTEAFF. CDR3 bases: TGTACCAGCAGTGAAGTAGAGGGAGGGAACACTGAAGCTTTCTTT.

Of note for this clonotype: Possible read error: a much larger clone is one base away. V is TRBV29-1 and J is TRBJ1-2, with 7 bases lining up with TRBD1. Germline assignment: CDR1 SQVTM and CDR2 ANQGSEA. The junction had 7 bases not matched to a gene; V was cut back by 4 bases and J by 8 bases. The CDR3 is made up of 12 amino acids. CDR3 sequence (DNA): TGCAGCGTTGCAGACAGGGCGAGGGGCTACACCTTC. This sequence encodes CSVADRARGYTF.

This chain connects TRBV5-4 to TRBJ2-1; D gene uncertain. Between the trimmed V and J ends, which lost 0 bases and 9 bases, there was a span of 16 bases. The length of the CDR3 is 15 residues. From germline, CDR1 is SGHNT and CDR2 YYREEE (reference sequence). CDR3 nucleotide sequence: TGTGCCAGCAGCTTGGATCTAGTGGGGTCAGGTGAGCAGTTCTTC. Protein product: CASSLDLVGSGEQFF.

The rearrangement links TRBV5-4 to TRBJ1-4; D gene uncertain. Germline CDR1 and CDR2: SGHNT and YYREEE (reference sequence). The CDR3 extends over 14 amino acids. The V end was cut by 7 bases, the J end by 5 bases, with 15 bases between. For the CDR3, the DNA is TGTGCCAGCGGCCTGACGGCGGTAAATGAAAAACTGTTTTTT. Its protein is CASGLTAVNEKLFF.

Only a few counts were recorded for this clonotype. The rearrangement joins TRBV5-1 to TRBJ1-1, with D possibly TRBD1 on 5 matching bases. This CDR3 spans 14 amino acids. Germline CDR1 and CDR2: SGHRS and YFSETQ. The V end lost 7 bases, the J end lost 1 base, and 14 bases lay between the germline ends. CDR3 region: CASGTDRQNTEAFF. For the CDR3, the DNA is TGCGCCAGCGGCACCGACAGACAGAACACTGAAGCTTTCTTT.

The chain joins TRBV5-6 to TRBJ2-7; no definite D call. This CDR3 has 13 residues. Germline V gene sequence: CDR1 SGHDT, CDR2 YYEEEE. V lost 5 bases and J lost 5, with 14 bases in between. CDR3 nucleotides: TGTGCCAGCAGACCGCTCGGGCTACACGAGCAGTACTTC. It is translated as CASRPLGLHEQYF.

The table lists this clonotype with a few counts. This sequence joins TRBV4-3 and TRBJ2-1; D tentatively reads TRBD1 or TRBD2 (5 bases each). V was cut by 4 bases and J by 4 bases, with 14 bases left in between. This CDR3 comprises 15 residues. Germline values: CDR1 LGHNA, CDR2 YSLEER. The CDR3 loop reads CASSLYGTGYNEQFF. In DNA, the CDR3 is TGCGCCAGCAGCCTCTACGGGACGGGTTACAATGAGCAGTTCTTC.

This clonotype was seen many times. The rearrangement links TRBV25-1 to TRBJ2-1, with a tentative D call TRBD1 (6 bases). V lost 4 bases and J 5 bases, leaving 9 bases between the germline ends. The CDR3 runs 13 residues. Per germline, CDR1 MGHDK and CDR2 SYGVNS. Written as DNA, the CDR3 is TGTGCCAGCAGTGGTCAGGGGAACAATGAGCAGTTCTTC. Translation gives CASSGQGNNEQFF.

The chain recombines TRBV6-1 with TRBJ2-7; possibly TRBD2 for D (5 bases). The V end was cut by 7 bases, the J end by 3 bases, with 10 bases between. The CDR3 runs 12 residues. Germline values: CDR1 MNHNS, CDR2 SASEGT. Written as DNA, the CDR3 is TGTGCCAGCACTAGAGGGCTCTACGAGCAGTACTTC. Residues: CASTRGLYEQYF.

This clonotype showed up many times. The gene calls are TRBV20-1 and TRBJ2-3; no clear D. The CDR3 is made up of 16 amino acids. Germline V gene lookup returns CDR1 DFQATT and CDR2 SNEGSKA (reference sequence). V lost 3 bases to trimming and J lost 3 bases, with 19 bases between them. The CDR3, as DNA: TGCAGTGCTAGGCCCAGGATATTGTCGGTAACAGATACGCAGTATTTT. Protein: CSARPRILSVTDTQYF.

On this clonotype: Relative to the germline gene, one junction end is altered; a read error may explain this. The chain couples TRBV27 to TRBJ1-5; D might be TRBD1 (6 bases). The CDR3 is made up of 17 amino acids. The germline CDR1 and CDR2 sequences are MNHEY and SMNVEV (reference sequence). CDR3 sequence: CASRALGPTGPDRPKHF. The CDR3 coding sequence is TGTGCCAGCAGGGCCCTCGGGCCAACAGGGCCAGATCGGCCCAAGCATTTT.

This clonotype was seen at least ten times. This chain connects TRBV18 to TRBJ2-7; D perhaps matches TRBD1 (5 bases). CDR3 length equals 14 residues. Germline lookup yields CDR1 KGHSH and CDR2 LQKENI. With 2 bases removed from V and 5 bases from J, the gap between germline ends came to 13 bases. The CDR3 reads CASSPGRAKDEQYF. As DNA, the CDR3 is TGTGCCAGCTCACCAGGCAGGGCCAAAGACGAGCAGTACTTC.

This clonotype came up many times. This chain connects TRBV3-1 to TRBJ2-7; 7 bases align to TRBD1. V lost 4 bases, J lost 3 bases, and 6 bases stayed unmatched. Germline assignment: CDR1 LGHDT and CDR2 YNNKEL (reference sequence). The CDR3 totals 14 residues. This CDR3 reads CASSRLGQIYEQYF. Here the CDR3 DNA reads TGTGCCAGCAGCCGCCTGGGACAGATCTACGAGCAGTACTTC.